One sample yielded the 9 T cell receptor beta chains listed below, sequenced in a study of CD8+ T cells in alopecia areata. Extraction of RNA preceded its reverse transcription into cDNA, which served as the sequencing template. Profiled with immunoSEQ multiplex PCR; TCRdb holds only in-frame clones, not every one. The sample consists of some 150,000 clones, 40% to 65% of them appearing once. The sequences come from CD8+ T cells sorted from blood, collected at week 0. Receptor source: a human donor with alopecia areata.

On this clone: The limits of the CDR3 on the DNA are not certain, so only TCRdb's listed CDR3 is given. The chain links TRBV27 to TRBJ1-1; TRBD1, as called in the table, went unchecked against the DNA. Germline CDR1 reads MNHEY; CDR2 reads SMNVEV (reference sequence). Including both end residues, the CDR3 is 12 amino acids long. The CDR3 here is CASSSSDRVTFF.

V and J are TRBV4-3 and TRBJ2-1; possible D gene TRBD2, 5 bases. This CDR3 has 13 residues. With 5 bases removed from V and 7 bases from J, the gap between germline ends came to 12 bases. The germline V gene encodes CDR1 LGHNA and CDR2 YSLEER. Here the CDR3 DNA reads TGCGCCAGCAGCGCCACTAGAGAAAATGAGCAGTTCTTC. Its translation is CASSATRENEQFF.

For this clone: The sample carries other DNA sequences with the same CDR3. The chain combines TRBV7-9 with TRBJ2-7; possible D gene TRBD2, 5 bases. This CDR3 region has 13 residues. Trimming shortened V by 5 bases and J by 1 base, and 9 bases separated the two germline ends. The V gene's germline CDR1 is SEHNR and CDR2 FQNEAQ (reference sequence). The CDR3 coding sequence is TGTGCCAGCAGCAATCGAGGGTCCTACGAGCAGTACTTC. It translates to CASSNRGSYEQYF.

V usage is TRBV5-1 and J usage is TRBJ1-1; possible D gene TRBD1, 5 bases. This CDR3 has 12 amino acids. Germline CDR1 SGHRS, CDR2 YFSETQ. Trimming took 4 bases from V and 4 from J, leaving 8 bases between them. The CDR3 region has the DNA TGCGCCAGCAGCGGTGGGGGCACTGAAGCTTTCTTT. Its translation is CASSGGGTEAFF. The full variable domain, rest sourced from reference TRBV5-1 and TRBJ1-1, is KAGVTQTPRYLIKTRGQQVTLSCSPISGHRSVSWYQQTPGQGLQFLFEYFSETQRNKGNFPGRFSGRQFSNSRSEMNVSTLELGDSALYLCASSGGGTEAFFGQGTRLTVV.

This clone was seen a few times. The rearrangement links TRBV4-1 to TRBJ2-7, with 10 bases matching TRBD2. The CDR3 has 15 residues. V was pared by 0 bases and J by 5 bases, with 4 bases of the junction left unmatched. Germline loops: CDR1 MGHRA, CDR2 YSYEKL. CDR3 protein: CASSQEKRGGDEQYF. The CDR3, as DNA: TGCGCCAGCAGCCAAGAGAAGCGGGGGGGAGACGAGCAGTACTTC.

The CDR3 here is CASSGDTSSGANVLTF. Here the CDR3 DNA reads TGTGCCAGCAGCGGAGACACCTCATCTGGGGCCAACGTCCTGACTTTC. V and J are TRBV2 and TRBJ2-6; D ambiguous. Germline V CDR1 and CDR2: SNHLY, FYNNEI. Trimming took 6 bases from V and 1 from J, leaving 13 bases between them. This CDR3 region has 16 residues.

This clone has only a few counts. V and J are TRBV18 and TRBJ2-1; TRBD1 agrees at 9 bases. The germline gives CDR1 KGHSH, CDR2 LQKENI. V shed 8 bases and J 7 bases; nucleotides not matched to a gene: 12. This CDR3 has 15 amino acids. As DNA, the CDR3 is TGTGCCAGCCACGACGTTAGACAGGGGGAAAATGAGCAGTTCTTC. Amino acid sequence: CASHDVRQGENEQFF.

The CDR3 nucleotides are TGCGCCAGCAGCCAGCGACTAGGCGGGGCAAAGGAGCAGTTCTTC. It encodes CASSQRLGGAKEQFF. This sequence joins TRBV4-3 and TRBJ2-1; D is possibly TRBD2 (6 bases). Trimming took 3 bases from V and 10 from J, leaving 19 bases between them. Germline CDR1 and CDR2: LGHNA and YSLEER. This CDR3 region has 15 residues.

The rearrangement links TRBV4-3 to TRBJ1-2; D is perhaps TRBD1 (5 bases). Between the trimmed V and J ends, which lost 0 bases and 5 bases, there was a span of 13 bases. Germline assignment: CDR1 LGHNA and CDR2 YSLEER. The CDR3 is 15 amino acids. Written as DNA, the CDR3 is TGCGCCAGCAGCCAAGAGAGGGGCAGCGATTATGGCTACACCTTC. It codes for CASSQERGSDYGYTF.